A selection of T cell receptor beta chains follows, all from one sample in a study of response to subunit inactivated influenza vaccine. TCRdb reanalysed the RT-PCR reads using MiXCR and keeps one entry per CDR3 protein. Of about 780,000 distinct CDR3 sequences in the sample, around 20% were seen once. Material: PBMCs from blood, obtained 4 to 6 days after vaccination. The receptors originated from a man over 45 who received an inactivated influenza vaccine. Each CDR3 is given with its conserved first and last residue. Fields, in order: clone size, V gene, J gene, D gene, CDR3 DNA, CDR3 protein. A D gene is named only where the DNA matches it firmly. The size entry is marked missing in some rows and otherwise reads once, few, many or a size class.

many,TRBV20-1,TRBJ2-7,TRBD2,TGCAGTGCTAGACTAGCGGGGGGGAGGAAGTACGAGCAGTACTTC,CSARLAGGRKYEQYF
-,TRBV20-1,TRBJ2-1,-,TGCAGTGCTAGAGATTTAAGGCGGGAAGGCTCCTACAATGAGCAGTTCTTC,CSARDLRREGSYNEQFF
few,TRBV12-3/TRBV12-4,TRBJ2-2,TRBD2,TGTGCCAGCAGTCTACGACTAGCGGGGGGTCACACCGGGGAGCTGTTTTTT,CASSLRLAGGHTGELFF
once,TRBV4-1,TRBJ1-1,-,TGCGCCAGCAGCCAAGATCCTCTGATGAACACTGAAGCTTTCTTT,CASSQDPLMNTEAFF
few,TRBV6-5,TRBJ2-4,-,TGTGCCAGCAGTTATGGAAACATTCAGTACTTC,CASSYGNIQYF
few,TRBV7-2,TRBJ1-2,-,TGTGCCAGCAGCTTAGCCAACAACAGGTTTGGGTACTATGGCTACACCTTC,CASSLANNRFGYYGYTF
many,TRBV20-1,TRBJ1-6,TRBD1,TGCAGTGCTTCGGACAGGGGCTCCTATAATTCACCCCTCCACTTT,CSASDRGSYNSPLHF
-,TRBV29-1,TRBJ2-1,-,TGCAGCGTTTACAGGGCGAATGAGCAGTTCTTC,CSVYRANEQFF
few,TRBV2,TRBJ2-3,TRBD1,TGTGCCAGCAGTGCCGTCGGGACAGGGATCGATACGCAGTATTTT,CASSAVGTGIDTQYF
few,TRBV7-2,TRBJ2-3,-,TGTGCCAGCAGCTTAGTAGGGGCGGCAGATACGCAGTATTTT,CASSLVGAADTQYF
few,TRBV5-1,TRBJ2-7,TRBD2,TGCGCCAGCAGCTGGACTAGCGGCTCCTCCTACGAGCAGTACTTC,CASSWTSGSSYEQYF
-,TRBV20-1,TRBJ2-3,TRBD2,TGCAGTGCTCATAAGCGGGGGCCCCGGGGAGATACGCAGTATTTT,CSAHKRGPRGDTQYF
-,TRBV6-2/TRBV6-3,TRBJ2-1,TRBD2,TGTGCCAGCAGTTACCTAGCGGGAGATTCATACTACAATGAGCAGTTCTTC,CASSYLAGDSYYNEQFF